The clone carrying this T cell receptor beta chain was picked up a small number of times. Its target is not known. The sample comes from a study of CD8+ T cells in alopecia areata. Background on the study: Tofacitinib administration to treated patients was oral, at 5 to 10 mg twice daily.

The authors extracted RNA and reverse transcribed it into cDNA as the sequencing template. The method was immunoSEQ multiplex PCR; TCRdb's version includes in-frame clones alone and lacks a portion of them. The table records 150,000 to 200,000 clones, around 60% of them present only once. V was clipped by 1 base and J by 7 bases, with 11 bases between them. Looked up from germline, CDR1 is MGHDK and CDR2 is SYGVNS. The CDR3 spans 15 residues. Patients with alopecia areata provided lesional scalp punch biopsies as well as peripheral blood. General study findings and limits: Alphabeta T cells residing in normal skin are also sequenced in scalp samples. Patients shared TCRs less clearly than mice did, possibly for HLA-related reasons.

Sequenced here: CD4+ T cells sorted from blood, sampled at week 0. The clonotype was recovered from a human donor with alopecia areata. The chain joins TRBV25-1 to TRBJ1-6; no firm D call. The CDR3 DNA sequence: TGTGCCAGCAGTGAATCCAGAGGGTCGAATTCACCCCTCCACTTT. Residues: CASSESRGSNSPLHF.